This TCR beta chain was sequenced for a study of identical twins. CDR1 is KGHDR and CDR2 is SFDVKD in the germline V gene. V shed 3 bases, J shed 1 base, and the junction held 5 bases outside the gene matches. CDR3 length equals 15 residues. The sample holds many counts of this clonotype. TCRdb reprocessed the 5' RACE reads with MiXCR, giving one entry per CDR3 protein. The table lists some 500,000 distinct CDR3 sequences, around an eighth of them singletons. The data were also submitted as part of a second study, on yellow fever vaccine responses in identical twins.

The sequencing sample was made of CD4+ T cells sorted from blood. The V and J genes are TRBV24-1 and TRBJ2-7, with 7 bases fitting TRBD1. The sequence came from a woman between 18 and 29 years old in good health. The CDR3 DNA follows: TGTGCCACCAGTGATCCGGGACAGCCTTCCTACGAGCAGTACTTC. Translation: CATSDPGQPSYEQYF.